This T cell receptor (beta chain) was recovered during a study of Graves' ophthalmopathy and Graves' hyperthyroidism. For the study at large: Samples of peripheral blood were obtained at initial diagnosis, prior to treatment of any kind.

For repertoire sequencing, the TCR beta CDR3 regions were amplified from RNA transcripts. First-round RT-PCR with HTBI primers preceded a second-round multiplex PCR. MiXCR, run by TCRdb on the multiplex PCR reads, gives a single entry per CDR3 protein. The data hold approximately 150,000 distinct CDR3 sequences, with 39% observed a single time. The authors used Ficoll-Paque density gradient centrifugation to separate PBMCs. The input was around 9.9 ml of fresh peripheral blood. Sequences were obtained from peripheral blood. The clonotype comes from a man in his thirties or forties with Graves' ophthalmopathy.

The CDR3 DNA reads TGTGCCAGCAGTGACAAAGGGGTTAGGTCCTACGAGCAGTACTTC. This encodes CASSDKGVRSYEQYF. The rearrangement uses TRBV12-3 or TRBV12-4 and TRBJ2-7; tentatively, D is TRBD1 (5 bases). Trimming took 5 bases from V and 1 from J, leaving 15 bases between them. The CDR3 loop spans 15 amino acids.